This T cell receptor beta chain was observed in a study of blood T cell repertoires in COVID-19. Study summary: Sites in the United States, Italy and Spain provided acute and convalescent COVID-19 samples.

This CDR3 region has 15 residues. V gave up 5 bases and J gave up 0 bases, with 11 bases separating them. CDR1 and CDR2 (germline): MDHEN, SYDVKM. The age range of participants was about 18 to 89 years, with residence in roughly 25 US areas. Each participant's cohort was designated according to participant-reported clinical history. As processed by the authors: By means of reference gene primer amplification, nucleated cell counts were estimated. Profiled with immunoSEQ multiplex PCR; TCRdb holds only in-frame clones, not every one. V and J calls and clone size follow that table, whereas D and trimming were derived from the DNA. The sample gives some 250,000 clones, 85% to 90% of which show up once; around 4% is in the top ten.

This chain joins TRBV28 and TRBJ2-1; D may be TRBD1 (6 bases). The clonotype was recovered from a woman in her twenties or thirties with acute COVID-19. The sequenced sample consisted of PBMCs or T cells enriched from blood (not recorded which). The CDR3 sequence is CASSPDRLSYNEQFF. Here the CDR3 DNA reads TGTGCCAGCAGTCCCGACAGGCTCTCCTACAATGAGCAGTTCTTC.